A selection of T cell receptor beta chains follows, all from one sample in a study of T cell responses to AZD1222 COVID-19 vaccine. Using immunoSEQ multiplex PCR, the repertoire was profiled, and TCRdb retains in-frame clones only, with some absent. The top ten clones hold around 7.5% of a sample with around 120,000 clones, roughly 84% of them seen once. Sequenced here: peripheral blood, sampled on day 0 of AZD1222 vaccination. These receptors came from an adult in good health. Both conserved end residues are part of each CDR3.

CASSLMQVQLGNTIYF	TRBV7-2	TRBJ1-3
CASSQRANSPLHF	TRBV3-1/TRBV3-2	TRBJ1-6
CASTLSGANYGYTF	TRBV25-1	TRBJ1-2
CASSSWTETNEKLFF	TRBV19	TRBJ1-4
CASSRTVQETQYF	TRBV6-5	TRBJ2-5
CASSAAGLAGVYEQYF	TRBV6-1	TRBJ2-7
CASSPQYLRETQYF	TRBV21-1	TRBJ2-5
CASSSSGTDYGYTF	TRBV7-9	TRBJ1-2
CASSQETGANVLTF	TRBV4-2	TRBJ2-6
CSASRANEQFF	TRBV20-1	TRBJ2-1
CASSTVTVETQYF	TRBV7-8	TRBJ2-5
CASSIQGASTGELFF	TRBV19	TRBJ2-2
CASSFGDRSSYNEQFF	TRBV28	TRBJ2-1
CASSPGVLAKNIQYF	TRBV27	TRBJ2-4
CAWSHPGASGNTIYF	TRBV30	TRBJ1-3
CASSVDANYGYTF	TRBV9	TRBJ1-2
CASRLTGGEEDTQYF	TRBV5-6	TRBJ2-3
CASSLGQSRYEQYF	TRBV5-4	TRBJ2-7
CASSRTGGAAGYTF	TRBV25-1	TRBJ1-2
CATSDTASNQPQHF	TRBV24-1	TRBJ1-5
CASSLYQVNEQFF	TRBV12-3/TRBV12-4	TRBJ2-1
CSVKGNTEAFF	TRBV20-1	TRBJ1-1
CASSLGQGDTF	TRBV28	TRBJ1-2
CAIQGNTEAFF	TRBV2	TRBJ1-1
CASSDGTSGIYNEQFF	TRBV2	TRBJ2-1
CASSRTGTTNRNEQFF	TRBV7-8	TRBJ2-1
CSVEVTGGQGYSGANVLTF	TRBV29-1	TRBJ2-6
CAISAVRKDTTSGANVLTF	TRBV10-3	TRBJ2-6
CASSIGVQEAFF	TRBV19	TRBJ1-1
CSARASYGYTF	TRBV20-1	TRBJ1-2
CASSRGTAGNTIYF	TRBV5-6	TRBJ1-3
CASSQGGSEAFF	TRBV14	TRBJ1-1
CASSSAGGGELFF	TRBV12-3/TRBV12-4	TRBJ2-2
CASSPGDSLNTEAFF	TRBV18	TRBJ1-1
CASSITPDRRNQPQHF	TRBV19	TRBJ1-5
CASGGGFGEAFF	TRBV6-5	TRBJ1-1
CASSSWTSGATQETQYF	TRBV28	TRBJ2-5
CASSRDREQPQHF	TRBV5-4	TRBJ1-5
CASSLSPGGPYNEQFF	TRBV27	TRBJ2-1
CASSRTGTGKDEQFF	TRBV7-7	TRBJ2-1
CASSYSGTGELEAFF	TRBV6-5	TRBJ1-1